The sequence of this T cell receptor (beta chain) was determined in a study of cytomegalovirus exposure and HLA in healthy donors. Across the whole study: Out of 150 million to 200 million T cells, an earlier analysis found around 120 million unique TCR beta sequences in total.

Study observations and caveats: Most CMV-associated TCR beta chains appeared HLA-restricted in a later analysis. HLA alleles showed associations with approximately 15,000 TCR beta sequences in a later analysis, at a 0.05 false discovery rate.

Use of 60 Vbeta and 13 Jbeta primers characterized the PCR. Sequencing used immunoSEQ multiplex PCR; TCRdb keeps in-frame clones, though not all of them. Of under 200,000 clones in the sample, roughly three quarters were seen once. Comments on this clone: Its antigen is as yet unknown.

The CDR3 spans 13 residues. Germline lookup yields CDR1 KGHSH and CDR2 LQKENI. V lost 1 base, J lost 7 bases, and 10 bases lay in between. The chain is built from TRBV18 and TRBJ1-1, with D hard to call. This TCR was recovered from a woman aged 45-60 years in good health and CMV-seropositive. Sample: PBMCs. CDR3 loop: CASSPQQGGEAFF. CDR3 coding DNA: TGTGCCAGCTCACCACAGCAAGGAGGTGAAGCTTTCTTT.